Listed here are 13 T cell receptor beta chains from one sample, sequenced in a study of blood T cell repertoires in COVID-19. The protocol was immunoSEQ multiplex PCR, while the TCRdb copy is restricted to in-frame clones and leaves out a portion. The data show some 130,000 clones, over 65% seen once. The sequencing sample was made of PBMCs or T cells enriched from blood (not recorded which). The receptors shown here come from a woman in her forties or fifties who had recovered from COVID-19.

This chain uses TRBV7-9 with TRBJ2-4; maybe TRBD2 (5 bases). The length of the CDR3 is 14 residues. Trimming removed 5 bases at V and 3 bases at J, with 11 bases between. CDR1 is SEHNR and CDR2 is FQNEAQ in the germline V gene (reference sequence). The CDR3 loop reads CASSLAGLKNIQYF. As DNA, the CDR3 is TGTGCCAGCAGCCTGGCGGGCCTCAAAAACATTCAGTACTTC.

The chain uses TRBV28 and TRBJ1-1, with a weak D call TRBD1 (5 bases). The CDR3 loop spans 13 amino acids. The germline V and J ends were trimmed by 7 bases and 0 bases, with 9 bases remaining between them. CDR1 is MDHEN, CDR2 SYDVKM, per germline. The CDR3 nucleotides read TGTGCCAGCACAGGGAACATGAACACTGAAGCTTTCTTT. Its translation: CASTGNMNTEAFF.

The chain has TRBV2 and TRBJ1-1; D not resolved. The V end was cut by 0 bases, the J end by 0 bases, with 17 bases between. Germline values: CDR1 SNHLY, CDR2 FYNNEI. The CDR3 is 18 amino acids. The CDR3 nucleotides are TGTGCCAGCAGTGAAGCGAGCGGGGTTGGCTTTATGAACACTGAAGCTTTCTTT. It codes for CASSEASGVGFMNTEAFF. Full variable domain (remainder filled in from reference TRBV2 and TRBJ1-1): EPEVTQTPSHQVTQMGQEVILRCVPISNHLYFYWYRQILGQKVEFLVSFYNNEISEKSEIFDDQFSVERPDGSNFTLKIRSTKLEDSAMYFCASSEASGVGFMNTEAFFGQGTRLTVV.

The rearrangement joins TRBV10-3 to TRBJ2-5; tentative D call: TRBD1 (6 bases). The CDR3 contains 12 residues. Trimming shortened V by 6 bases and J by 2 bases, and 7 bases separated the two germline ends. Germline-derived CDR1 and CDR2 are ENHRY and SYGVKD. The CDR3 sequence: CAIRQGQETQYF. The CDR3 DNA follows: TGTGCCATCAGACAGGGTCAAGAGACCCAGTACTTC.

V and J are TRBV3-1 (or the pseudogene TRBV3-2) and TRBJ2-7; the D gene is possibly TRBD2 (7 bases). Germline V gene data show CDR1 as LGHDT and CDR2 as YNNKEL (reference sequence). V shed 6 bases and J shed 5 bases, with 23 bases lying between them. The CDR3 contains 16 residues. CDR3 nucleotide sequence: TGTGCCAGCAGGCTTAGTTACAGGGAGGGAGTCAACGAGCAGTACTTC. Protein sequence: CASRLSYREGVNEQYF.

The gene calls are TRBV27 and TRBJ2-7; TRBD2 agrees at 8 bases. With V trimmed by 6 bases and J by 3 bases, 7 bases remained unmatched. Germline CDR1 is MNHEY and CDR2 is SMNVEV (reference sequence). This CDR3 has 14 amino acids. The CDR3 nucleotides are TGTGCCAGCAGCCCGGGACTAGGGTACTACGAGCAGTACTTC. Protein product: CASSPGLGYYEQYF.

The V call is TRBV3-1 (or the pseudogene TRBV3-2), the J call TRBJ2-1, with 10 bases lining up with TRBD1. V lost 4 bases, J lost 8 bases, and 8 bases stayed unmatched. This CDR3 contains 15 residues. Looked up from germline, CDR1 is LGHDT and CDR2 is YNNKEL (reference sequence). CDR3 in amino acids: CASSLAGTGADEQFF. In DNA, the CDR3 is TGTGCCAGCAGCCTAGCCGGGACAGGGGCCGATGAGCAGTTCTTC.

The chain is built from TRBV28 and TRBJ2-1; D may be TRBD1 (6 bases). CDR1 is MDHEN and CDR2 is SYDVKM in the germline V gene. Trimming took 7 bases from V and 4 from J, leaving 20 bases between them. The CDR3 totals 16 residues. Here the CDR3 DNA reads TGTGCCAGCACCTCATCAGGACTGGGGGCTTACAATGAGCAGTTCTTC. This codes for CASTSSGLGAYNEQFF.

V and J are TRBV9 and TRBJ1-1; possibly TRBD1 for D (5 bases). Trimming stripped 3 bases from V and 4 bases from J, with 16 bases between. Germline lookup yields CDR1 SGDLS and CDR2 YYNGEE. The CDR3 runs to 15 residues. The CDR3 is CASSAGTLTTTEAFF. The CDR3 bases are TGTGCCAGCAGCGCCGGGACTCTTACAACCACTGAAGCTTTCTTT.

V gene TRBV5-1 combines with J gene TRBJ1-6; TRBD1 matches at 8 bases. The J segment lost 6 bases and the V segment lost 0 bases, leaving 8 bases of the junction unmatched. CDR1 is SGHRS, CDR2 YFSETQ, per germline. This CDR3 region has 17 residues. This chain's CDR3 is CASSLEGSGQGNSPLHF. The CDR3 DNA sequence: TGCGCCAGCAGCTTGGAAGGGTCCGGACAGGGTAATTCACCCCTCCACTTT.

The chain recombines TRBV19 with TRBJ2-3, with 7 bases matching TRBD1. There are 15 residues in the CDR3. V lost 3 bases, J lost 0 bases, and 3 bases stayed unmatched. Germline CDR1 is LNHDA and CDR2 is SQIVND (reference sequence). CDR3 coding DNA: TGTGCCAGTAGTATCACAGGGGCGAGCACAGATACGCAGTATTTT. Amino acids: CASSITGASTDTQYF.

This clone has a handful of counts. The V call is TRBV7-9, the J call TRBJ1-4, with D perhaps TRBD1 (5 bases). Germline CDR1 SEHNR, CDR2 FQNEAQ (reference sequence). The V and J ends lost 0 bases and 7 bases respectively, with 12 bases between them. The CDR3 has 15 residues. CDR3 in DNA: TGTGCCAGCAGCTTAGCCCGGGGGTGGGGTGAAAAACTGTTTTTT. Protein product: CASSLARGWGEKLFF.

The CDR3 is CASSGAPGRNGHTQYF. The DNA for the CDR3 is TGTGCCAGCAGTGGAGCACCCGGGAGGAACGGGCATACGCAGTATTTT. The chain has TRBV2 and TRBJ2-3, with 7 bases fitting TRBD2. The V and J ends lost 4 bases and 7 bases, in that order; junction bases with no gene match: 14. The germline CDR1 and CDR2 sequences are SNHLY and FYNNEI. The CDR3 totals 16 residues.